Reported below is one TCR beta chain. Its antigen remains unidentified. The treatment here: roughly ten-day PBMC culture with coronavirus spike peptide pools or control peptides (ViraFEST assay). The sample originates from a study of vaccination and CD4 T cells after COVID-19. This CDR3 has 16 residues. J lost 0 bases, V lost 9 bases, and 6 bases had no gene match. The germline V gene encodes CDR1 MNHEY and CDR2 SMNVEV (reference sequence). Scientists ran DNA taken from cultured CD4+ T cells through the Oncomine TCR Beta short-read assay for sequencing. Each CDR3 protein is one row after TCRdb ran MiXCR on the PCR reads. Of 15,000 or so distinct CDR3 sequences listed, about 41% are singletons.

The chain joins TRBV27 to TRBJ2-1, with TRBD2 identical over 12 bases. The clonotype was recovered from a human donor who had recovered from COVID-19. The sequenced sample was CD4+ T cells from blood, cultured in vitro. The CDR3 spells CASRTSGVPSYNEQFF. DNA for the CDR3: TGTGCCAGTCGGACTAGCGGGGTTCCCTCCTACAATGAGCAGTTCTTC.